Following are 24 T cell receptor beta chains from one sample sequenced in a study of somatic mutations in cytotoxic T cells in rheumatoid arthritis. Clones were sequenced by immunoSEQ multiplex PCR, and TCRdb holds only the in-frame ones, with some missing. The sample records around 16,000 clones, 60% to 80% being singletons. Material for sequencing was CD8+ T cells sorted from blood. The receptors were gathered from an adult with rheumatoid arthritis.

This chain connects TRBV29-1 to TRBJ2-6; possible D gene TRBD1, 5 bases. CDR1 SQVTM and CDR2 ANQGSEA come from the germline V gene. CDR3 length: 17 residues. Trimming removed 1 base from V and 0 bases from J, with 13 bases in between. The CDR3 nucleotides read TGCAGCGTTGAAGTAAGATTAGACAGCTCTGGGGCCAACGTCCTGACTTTC. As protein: CSVEVRLDSSGANVLTF.

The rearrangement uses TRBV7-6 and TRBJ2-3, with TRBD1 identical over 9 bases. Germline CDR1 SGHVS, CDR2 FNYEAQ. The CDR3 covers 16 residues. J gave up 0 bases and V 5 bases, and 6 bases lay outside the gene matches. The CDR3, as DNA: TGTGCCAGCAGCCCTTGGACAGGGGCTAGCACAGATACGCAGTATTTT. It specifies CASSPWTGASTDTQYF.

CDR3 nucleotides: TGTGCCATCAGTGACCCACAGGGGTCCACCGGGGAGCTGTTTTTT. It specifies CAISDPQGSTGELFF. This sequence joins TRBV10-3 and TRBJ2-2; 7 bases align to TRBD1. J was trimmed by 4 bases and V by 3 bases; bases with no gene match: 5. Germline V gene sequence: CDR1 ENHRY, CDR2 SYGVKD. The CDR3 is made up of 15 amino acids.

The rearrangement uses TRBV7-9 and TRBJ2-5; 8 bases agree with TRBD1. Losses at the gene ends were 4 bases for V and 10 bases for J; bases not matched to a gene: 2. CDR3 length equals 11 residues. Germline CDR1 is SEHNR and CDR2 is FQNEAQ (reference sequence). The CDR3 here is CASSSDRGQYF. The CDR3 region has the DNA TGTGCCAGCAGCTCCGACAGGGGCCAGTACTTC.

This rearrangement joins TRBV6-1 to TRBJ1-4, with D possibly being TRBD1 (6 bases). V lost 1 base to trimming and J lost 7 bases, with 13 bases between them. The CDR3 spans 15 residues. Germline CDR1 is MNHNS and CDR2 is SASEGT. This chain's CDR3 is CASSEGGGEVEKLFF. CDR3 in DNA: TGTGCCAGCAGTGAAGGCGGGGGCGAGGTTGAAAAACTGTTTTTT.

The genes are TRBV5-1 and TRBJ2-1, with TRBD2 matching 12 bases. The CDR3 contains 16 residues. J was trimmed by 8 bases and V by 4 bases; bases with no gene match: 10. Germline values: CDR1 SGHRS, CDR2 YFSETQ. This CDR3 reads CASSLRVTSGGDEQFF. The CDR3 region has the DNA TGCGCCAGCAGCCTCCGAGTGACTAGCGGGGGCGATGAGCAGTTCTTC.

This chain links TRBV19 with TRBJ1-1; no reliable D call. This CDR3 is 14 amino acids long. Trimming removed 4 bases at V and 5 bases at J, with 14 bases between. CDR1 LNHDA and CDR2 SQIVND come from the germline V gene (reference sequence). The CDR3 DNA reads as TGTGCCAGTAGTACCCTTCAGGACGGGACTGAAGCTTTCTTT. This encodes CASSTLQDGTEAFF.

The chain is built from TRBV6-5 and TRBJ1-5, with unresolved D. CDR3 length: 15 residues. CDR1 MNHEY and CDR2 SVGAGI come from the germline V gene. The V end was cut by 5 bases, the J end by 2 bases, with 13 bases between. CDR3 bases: TGTGCCAGCAGTCCAGCCGCTAGTGGCAATCAGCCCCAGCATTTT. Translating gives CASSPAASGNQPQHF.

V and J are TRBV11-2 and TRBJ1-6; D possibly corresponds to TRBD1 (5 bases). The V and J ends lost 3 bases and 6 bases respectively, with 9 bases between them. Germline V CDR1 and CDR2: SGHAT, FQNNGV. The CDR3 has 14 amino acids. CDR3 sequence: CASSFVGGNSPLHF. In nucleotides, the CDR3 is TGTGCCAGCAGCTTTGTCGGGGGTAATTCACCCCTCCACTTT.

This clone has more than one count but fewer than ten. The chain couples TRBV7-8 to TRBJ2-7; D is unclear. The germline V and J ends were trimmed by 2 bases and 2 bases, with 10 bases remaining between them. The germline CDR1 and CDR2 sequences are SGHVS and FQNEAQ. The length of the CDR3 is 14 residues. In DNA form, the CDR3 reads TGTGCCAGCAGCTTATTGAGCAAAACCTACGAGCAGTACTTC. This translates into CASSLLSKTYEQYF.

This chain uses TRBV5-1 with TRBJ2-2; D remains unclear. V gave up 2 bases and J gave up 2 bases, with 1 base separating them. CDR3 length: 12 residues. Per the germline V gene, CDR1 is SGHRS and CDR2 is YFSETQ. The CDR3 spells CASSFNTGELFF. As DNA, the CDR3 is TGCGCCAGCAGCTTTAACACCGGGGAGCTGTTTTTT.

The DNA of the CDR3 is TGCAGCGTTTCAGGGACTAGCGGGACCTATGGCAATGAGCAGTTCTTC. Protein sequence: CSVSGTSGTYGNEQFF. The V and J genes are TRBV29-1 and TRBJ2-1; TRBD2 matches 13 bases. J gave up 6 bases and V 5 bases, and 10 bases lay outside the gene matches. Germline assignment: CDR1 SQVTM and CDR2 ANQGSEA. The CDR3 is 16 residues long.

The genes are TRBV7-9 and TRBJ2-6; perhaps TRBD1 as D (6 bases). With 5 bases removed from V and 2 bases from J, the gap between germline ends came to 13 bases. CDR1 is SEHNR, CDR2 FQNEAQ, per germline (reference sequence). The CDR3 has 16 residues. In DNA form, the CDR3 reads TGTGCCAGCAGCGCCCGACAGGTGGCTGGGGCCAACGTCCTGACTTTC. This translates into CASSARQVAGANVLTF.

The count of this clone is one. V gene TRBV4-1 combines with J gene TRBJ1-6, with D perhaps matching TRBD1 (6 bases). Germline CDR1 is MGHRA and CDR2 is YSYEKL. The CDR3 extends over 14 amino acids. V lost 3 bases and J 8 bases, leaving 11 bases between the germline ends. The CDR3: CASSQAGGHSPLHF. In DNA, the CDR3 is TGCGCCAGCAGCCAGGCTGGGGGGCATTCACCCCTCCACTTT.

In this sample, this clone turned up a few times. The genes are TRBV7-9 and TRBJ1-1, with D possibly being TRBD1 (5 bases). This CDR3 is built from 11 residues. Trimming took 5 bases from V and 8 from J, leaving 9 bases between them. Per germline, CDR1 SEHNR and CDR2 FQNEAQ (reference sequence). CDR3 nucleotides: TGTGCCAGCAGCATCCGACAGGAAGCTTTCTTT. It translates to CASSIRQEAFF.

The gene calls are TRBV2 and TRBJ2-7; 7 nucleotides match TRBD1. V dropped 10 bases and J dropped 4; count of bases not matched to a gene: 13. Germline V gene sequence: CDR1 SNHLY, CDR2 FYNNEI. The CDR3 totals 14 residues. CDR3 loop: CATRYPGQQYEQYF. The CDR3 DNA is TGTGCCACCCGGTATCCGGGACAGCAATACGAGCAGTACTTC.

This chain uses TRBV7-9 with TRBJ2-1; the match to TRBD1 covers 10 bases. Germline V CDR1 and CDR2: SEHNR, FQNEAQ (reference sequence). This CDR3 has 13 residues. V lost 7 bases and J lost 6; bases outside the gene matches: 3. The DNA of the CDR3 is TGTGCCAGCAACGGGACAGGGGCCAATGAGCAGTTCTTC. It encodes CASNGTGANEQFF.

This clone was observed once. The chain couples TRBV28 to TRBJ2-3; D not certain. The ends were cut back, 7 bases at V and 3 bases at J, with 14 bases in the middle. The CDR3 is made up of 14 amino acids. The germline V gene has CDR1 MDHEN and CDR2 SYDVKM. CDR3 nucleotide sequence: TGTGCCAGCATAGCCAGGATGGGAACAGATACGCAGTATTTT. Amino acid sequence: CASIARMGTDTQYF. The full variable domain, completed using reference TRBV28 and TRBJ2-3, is DVKVTQSSRYLVKRTGEKVFLECVQDMDHENMFWYRQDPGLGLRLIYFSYDVKMKEKGDIPEGYSVSREKKERFSLILESASTNQTSMYLCASIARMGTDTQYFGPGTRLTVL.

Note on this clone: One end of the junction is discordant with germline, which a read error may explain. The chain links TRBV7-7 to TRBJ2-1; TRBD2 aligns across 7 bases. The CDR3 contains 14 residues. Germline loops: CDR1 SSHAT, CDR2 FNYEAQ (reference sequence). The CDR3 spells CASSLTKVGGRQFF. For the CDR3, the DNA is TGTGCTAGCAGCTTAACAAAGGTGGGGGGGAGGCAGTTCTTC.

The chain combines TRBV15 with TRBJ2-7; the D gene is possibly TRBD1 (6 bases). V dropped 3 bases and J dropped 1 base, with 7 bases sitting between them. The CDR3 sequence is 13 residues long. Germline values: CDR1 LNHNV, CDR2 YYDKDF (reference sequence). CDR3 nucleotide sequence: TGTGCCACCAGCAGTGGACAGTCCTACGAGCAGTACTTC. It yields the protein CATSSGQSYEQYF.

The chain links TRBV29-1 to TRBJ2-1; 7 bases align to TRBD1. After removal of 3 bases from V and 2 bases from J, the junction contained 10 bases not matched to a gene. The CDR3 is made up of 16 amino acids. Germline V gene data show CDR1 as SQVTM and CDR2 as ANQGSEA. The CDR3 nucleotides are TGCAGCGTTGATGGCCAAATGGACAGGCCCTACAATGAGCAGTTCTTC. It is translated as CSVDGQMDRPYNEQFF.

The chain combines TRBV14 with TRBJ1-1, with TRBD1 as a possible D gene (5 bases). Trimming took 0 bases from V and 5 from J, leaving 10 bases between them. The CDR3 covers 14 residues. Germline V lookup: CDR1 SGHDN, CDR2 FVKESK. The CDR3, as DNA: TGTGCCAGCAGCCAAGAAAGGGGTTGGACTGAAGCTTTCTTT. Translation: CASSQERGWTEAFF.

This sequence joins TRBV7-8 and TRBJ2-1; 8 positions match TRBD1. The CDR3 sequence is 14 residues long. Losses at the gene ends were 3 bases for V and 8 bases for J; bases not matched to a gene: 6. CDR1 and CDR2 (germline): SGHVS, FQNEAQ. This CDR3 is CASSLDRDEDEQFF. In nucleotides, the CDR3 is TGTGCCAGCAGCTTGGACAGGGACGAGGATGAGCAGTTCTTC. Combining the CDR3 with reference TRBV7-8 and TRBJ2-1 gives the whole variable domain GAGVSQSPRYKVAKRGQDVALRCDPISGHVSLFWYQQALGQGPEFLTYFQNEAQLDKSGLPSDRFFAERPEGSVSTLKIQRTQQEDSAVYLCASSLDRDEDEQFFGPGTRLTVL.

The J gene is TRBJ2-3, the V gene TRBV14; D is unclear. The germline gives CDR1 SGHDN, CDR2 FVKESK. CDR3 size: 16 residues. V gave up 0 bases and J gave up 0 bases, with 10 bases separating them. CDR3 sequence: CASSQEGQPSTDTQYF. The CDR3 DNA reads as TGTGCCAGCAGCCAAGAAGGGCAGCCTAGCACAGATACGCAGTATTTT.